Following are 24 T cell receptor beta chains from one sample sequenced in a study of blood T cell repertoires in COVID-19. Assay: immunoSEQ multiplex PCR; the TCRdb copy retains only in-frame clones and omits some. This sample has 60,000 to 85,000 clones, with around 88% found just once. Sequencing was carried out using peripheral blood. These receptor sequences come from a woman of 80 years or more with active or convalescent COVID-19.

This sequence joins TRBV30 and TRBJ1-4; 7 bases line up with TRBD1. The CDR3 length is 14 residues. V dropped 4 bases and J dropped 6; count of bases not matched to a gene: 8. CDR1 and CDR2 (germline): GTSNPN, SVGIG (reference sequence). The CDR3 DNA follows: TGTGCCTGGAAGTTGACAGGGTCTGATGAAAAACTGTTTTTT. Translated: CAWKLTGSDEKLFF.

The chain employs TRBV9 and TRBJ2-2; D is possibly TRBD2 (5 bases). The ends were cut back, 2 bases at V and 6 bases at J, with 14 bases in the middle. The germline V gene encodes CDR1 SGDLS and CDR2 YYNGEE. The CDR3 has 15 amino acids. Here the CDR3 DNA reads TGTGCCAGCAGCGTCGGCAGGAGGAGATCCGGGGAGCTGTTTTTT. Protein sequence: CASSVGRRRSGELFF. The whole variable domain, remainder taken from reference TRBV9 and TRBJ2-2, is DSGVTQTPKHLITATGQRVTLRCSPRSGDLSVYWYQQSLDQGLQFLIQYYNGEERAKGNILERFSAQQFPDLHSELNLSSLELGDSALYFCASSVGRRRSGELFFGEGSRLTVL.

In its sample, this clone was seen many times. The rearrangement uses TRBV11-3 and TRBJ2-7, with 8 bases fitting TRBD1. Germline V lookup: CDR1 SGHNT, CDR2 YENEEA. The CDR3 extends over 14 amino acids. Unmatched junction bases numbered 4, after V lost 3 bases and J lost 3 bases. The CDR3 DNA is TGTGCCAGCAGCTTCCCCGGACAGGGCTACGAGCAGTACTTC. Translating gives CASSFPGQGYEQYF. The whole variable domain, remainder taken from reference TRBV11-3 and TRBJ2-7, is EAGVVQSPRYKIIEKKQPVAFWCNPISGHNTLYWYLQNLGQGPELLIRYENEEAVDDSQLPKDRFSAERLKGVDSTLKIQPAELGDSAVYLCASSFPGQGYEQYFGPGTRLTVT.

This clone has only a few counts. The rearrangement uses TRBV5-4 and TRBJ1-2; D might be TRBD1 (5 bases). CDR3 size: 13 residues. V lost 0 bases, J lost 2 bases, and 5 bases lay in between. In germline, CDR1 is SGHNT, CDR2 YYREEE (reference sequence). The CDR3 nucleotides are TGTGCCAGCAGCTTGGACAGGAACTATGGCTACACCTTC. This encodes CASSLDRNYGYTF.

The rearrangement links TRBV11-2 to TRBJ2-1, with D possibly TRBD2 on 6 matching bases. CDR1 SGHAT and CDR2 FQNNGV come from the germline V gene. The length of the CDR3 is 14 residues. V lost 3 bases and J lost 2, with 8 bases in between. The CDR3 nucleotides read TGTGCCAGCAGCTTGGAGGGTCCCTACAATGAGCAGTTCTTC. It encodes CASSLEGPYNEQFF.

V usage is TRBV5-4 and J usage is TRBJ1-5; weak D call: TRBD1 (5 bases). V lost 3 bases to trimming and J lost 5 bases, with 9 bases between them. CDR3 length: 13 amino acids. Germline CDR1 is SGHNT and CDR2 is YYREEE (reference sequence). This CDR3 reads CASSSGGDQPQHF. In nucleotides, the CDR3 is TGTGCCAGCAGCTCGGGGGGTGATCAGCCCCAGCATTTT.

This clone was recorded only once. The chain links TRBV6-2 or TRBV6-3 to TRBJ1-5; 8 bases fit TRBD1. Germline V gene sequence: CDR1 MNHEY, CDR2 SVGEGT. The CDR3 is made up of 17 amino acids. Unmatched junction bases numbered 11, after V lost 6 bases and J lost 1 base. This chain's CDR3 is CASSPIRQGTSNQPQHF. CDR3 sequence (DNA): TGTGCCAGCAGCCCAATAAGACAGGGGACGAGCAATCAGCCCCAGCATTTT.

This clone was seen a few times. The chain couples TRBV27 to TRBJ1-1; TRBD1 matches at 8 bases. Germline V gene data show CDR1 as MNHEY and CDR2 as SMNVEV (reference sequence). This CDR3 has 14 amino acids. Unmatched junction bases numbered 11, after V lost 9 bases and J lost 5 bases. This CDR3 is CASWEQGAGTEAFF. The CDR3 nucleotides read TGTGCCAGTTGGGAGCAGGGGGCTGGGACTGAAGCTTTCTTT.

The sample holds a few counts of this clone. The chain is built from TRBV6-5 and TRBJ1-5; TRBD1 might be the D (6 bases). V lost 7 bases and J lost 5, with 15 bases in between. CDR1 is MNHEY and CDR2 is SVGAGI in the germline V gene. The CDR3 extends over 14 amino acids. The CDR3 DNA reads TGTGCCAGCACGCGGACACAGGGTGATCAGCCCCAGCATTTT. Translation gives CASTRTQGDQPQHF.

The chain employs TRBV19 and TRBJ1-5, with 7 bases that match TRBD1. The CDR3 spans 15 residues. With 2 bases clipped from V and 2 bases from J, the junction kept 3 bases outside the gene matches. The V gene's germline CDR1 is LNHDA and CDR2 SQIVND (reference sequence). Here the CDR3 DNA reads TGTGCCAGTAGTATATCCACAGGGGGCAATCAGCCCCAGCATTTT. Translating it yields CASSISTGGNQPQHF.

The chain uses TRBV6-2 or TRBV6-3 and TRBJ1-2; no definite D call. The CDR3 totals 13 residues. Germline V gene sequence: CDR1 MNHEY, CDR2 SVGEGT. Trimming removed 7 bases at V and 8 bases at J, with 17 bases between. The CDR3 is CASTPSRPGGYTF. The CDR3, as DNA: TGTGCCAGCACCCCCTCAAGGCCGGGGGGCTACACCTTC.

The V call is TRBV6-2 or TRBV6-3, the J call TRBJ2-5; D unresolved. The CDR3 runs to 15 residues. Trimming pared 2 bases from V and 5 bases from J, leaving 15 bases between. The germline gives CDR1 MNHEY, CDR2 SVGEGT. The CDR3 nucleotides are TGTGCCAGCAGTTACCGGCTAGAGTTTCGGGAGACCCAGTACTTC. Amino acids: CASSYRLEFRETQYF.

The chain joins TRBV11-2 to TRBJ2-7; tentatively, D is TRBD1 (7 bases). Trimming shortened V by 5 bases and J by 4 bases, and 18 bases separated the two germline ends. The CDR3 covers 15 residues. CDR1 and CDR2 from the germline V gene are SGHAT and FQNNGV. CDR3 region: CASSRGTVGVYEQYF. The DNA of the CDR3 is TGTGCCAGCAGCCGCGGGACAGTCGGTGTGTACGAGCAGTACTTC.

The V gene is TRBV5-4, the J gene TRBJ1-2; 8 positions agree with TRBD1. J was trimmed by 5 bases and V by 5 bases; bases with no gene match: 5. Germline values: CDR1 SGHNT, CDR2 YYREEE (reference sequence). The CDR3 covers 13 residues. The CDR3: CASSPDRGYGYTF. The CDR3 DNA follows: TGTGCCAGCAGTCCAGACAGGGGTTATGGCTACACCTTC.

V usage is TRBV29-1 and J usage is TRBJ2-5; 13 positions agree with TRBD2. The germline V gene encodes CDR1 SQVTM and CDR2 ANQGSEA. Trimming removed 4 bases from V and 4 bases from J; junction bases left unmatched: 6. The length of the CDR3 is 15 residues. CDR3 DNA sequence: TGCAGCGTTGGCCGGACTAGCGGGAGCGGAGAGACCCAGTACTTC. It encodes CSVGRTSGSGETQYF. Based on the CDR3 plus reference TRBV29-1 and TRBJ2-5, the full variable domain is SAVISQKPSRDICQRGTSLTIQCQVDSQVTMMFWYRQQPGQSLTLIATANQGSEATYESGFVIDKFPISRPNLTFSTLTVSNMSPEDSSIYLCSVGRTSGSGETQYFGPGTRLLVL.

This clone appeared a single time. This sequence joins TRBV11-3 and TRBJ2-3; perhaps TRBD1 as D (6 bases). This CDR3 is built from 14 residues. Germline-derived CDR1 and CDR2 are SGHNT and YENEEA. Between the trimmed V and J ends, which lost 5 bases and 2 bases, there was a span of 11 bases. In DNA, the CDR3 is TGTGCCAGCAGCCCCAGACAGGTCACAGATACGCAGTATTTT. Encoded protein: CASSPRQVTDTQYF.

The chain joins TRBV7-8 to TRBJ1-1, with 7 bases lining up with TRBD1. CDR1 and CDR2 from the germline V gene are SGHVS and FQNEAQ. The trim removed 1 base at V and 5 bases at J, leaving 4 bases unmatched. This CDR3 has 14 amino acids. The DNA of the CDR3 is TGTGCCAGCAGCTTAGGACAGGGTAGGACTGAAGCTTTCTTT. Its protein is CASSLGQGRTEAFF.

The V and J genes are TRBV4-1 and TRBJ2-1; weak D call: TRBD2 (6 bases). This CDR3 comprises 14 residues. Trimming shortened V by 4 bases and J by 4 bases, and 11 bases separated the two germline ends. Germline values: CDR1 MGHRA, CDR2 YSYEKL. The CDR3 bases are TGCGCCAGCAGCCGTGCGGGGCAGTACAATGAGCAGTTCTTC. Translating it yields CASSRAGQYNEQFF.

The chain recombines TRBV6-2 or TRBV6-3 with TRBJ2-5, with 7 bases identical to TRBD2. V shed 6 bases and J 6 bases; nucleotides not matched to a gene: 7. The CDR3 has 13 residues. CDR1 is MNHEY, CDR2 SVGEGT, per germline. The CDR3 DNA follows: TGTGCCAGCAGCCCTACTAGCGCGAAGACCCAGTACTTC. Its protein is CASSPTSAKTQYF.

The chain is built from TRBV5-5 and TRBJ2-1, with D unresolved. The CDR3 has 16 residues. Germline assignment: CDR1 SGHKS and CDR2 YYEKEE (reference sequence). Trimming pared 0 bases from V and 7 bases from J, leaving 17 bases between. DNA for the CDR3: TGTGCCAGCAGCTTGGCCTTCTCCTTGAGTGAAAATGAGCAGTTCTTC. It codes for CASSLAFSLSENEQFF. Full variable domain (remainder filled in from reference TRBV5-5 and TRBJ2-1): DAGVTQSPTHLIKTRGQQVTLRCSPISGHKSVSWYQQVLGQGPQFIFQYYEKEERGRGNFPDRFSARQFPNYSSELNVNALLLGDSALYLCASSLAFSLSENEQFFGPGTRLTVL.

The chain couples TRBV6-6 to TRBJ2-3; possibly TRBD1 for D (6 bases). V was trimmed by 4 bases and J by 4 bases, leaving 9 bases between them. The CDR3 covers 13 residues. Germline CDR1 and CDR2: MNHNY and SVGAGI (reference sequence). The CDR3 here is CASSSPGADTQYF. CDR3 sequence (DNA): TGTGCCAGCAGTTCCCCAGGGGCAGATACGCAGTATTTT.

CDR3 in amino acids: CASSQGRLAGRETQYF. For the CDR3, the DNA is TGTGCCAGCAGCCAAGGGAGGCTAGCGGGGAGGGAGACCCAGTACTTC. The rearrangement links TRBV3-1 (or the pseudogene TRBV3-2) to TRBJ2-5; 9 bases align to TRBD2. Per the germline V gene, CDR1 is LGHDT and CDR2 is YNNKEL (reference sequence). The CDR3 runs 16 residues. V dropped 1 base and J dropped 5; count of bases not matched to a gene: 8.

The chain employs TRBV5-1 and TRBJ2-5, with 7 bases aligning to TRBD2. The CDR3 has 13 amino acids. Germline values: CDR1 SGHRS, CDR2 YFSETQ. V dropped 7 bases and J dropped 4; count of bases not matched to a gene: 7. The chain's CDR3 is CASGPGGSETQYF. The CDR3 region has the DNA TGCGCCAGCGGACCCGGGGGGTCAGAGACCCAGTACTTC. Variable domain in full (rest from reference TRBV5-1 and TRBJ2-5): KAGVTQTPRYLIKTRGQQVTLSCSPISGHRSVSWYQQTPGQGLQFLFEYFSETQRNKGNFPGRFSGRQFSNSRSEMNVSTLELGDSALYLCASGPGGSETQYFGPGTRLLVL.

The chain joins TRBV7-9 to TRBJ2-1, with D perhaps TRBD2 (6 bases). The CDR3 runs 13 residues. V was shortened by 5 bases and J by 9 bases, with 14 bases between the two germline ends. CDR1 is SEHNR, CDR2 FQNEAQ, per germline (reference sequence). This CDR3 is CASSPRLGAEQFF. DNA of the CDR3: TGTGCCAGCAGCCCAAGACTAGGAGCTGAGCAGTTCTTC.